Detailed here is one T cell receptor (beta chain). Its target antigen remains unknown. No quality values exist for individual bases; no much larger clone is one base distant. Collaborating institutions collected whole blood in K2EDTA tubes following their own protocols. Collaborator samples were shipped for TCRbeta analysis as frozen whole blood, isolated PBMCs, or DNA extracted from either sample type. The immunoSEQ Assay, a bias-controlled multiplex PCR, was used to amplify TCRbeta CDR3 regions from genomic DNA. On the study's bioinformatics: The number of nucleated cells in each sample was estimated from the amplification of reference gene primers within the assay. Sequence reads were collapsed and filtered to measure the absolute abundance of every unique TCRbeta CDR3 rearrangement. Productive Simpson clonality was computed per sample as the square root of Simpson's diversity index over productive rearrangements. This immuneACCESS table, as held by TCRdb, lists in-frame sequences with V and J called but not all clones. Of the missing ones, under half trace to an unresolved V gene in checked studies; the others have no known cause. V and J calls and clone size are copied from that table; D and trimming were computed from the DNA. The sample has roughly 240,000 clones on record, approximately 84% of them singletons. Together, the top ten hold 1.9% of the sample.

The sample belongs to a study of blood T cell repertoires in COVID-19 (TCRdb year 2020). In terms of the full investigation: The collaborator samples originated in the United States, Italy and Spain and spanned the acute and convalescent phases of COVID-19. The prospective study material was composed of cDNA or gDNA derived from T cells, B-cell-depleted T cells, or PBMCs. The dataset comprised deeply sampled blood TCRbeta repertoires from subjects exposed to, actively infected with, or recovered from COVID-19. The repertoires were released in a freely available public database intended as a resource for research on the immune response to SARS-CoV-2. Samples came from the ongoing ImmuneRACE study (first 160 participants) plus 1,254 subjects from 6 global collaborators. Sample metadata almost always included a de-identified subject ID, COVID-19 status, age in years and sex. Where HLA class I and class II types were available, the types were taken from metadata supplied by the sample provider, not from assay-based typing. The paper as a whole reports these results and caveats: The quantity of clinical and demographic metadata differed by source and by participant and was supplied without curation.

V loses 4 bases, J loses 4 bases, and the germline ends lie 15 bases apart. CDR1 SQVTM and CDR2 ANQGSEA are derived from the germline V gene. The CDR3 numbers 14 residues from cysteine through phenylalanine. Only the CDR3 DNA stays, 42 bases, in frame from base 1. The chain was built from TRBV29-1 and TRBJ2-3, with TRBD2 tentatively as D gene (7 bases match). The sequencing input was peripheral blood. This clonotype was sampled from a woman aged 80 or older with acute or convalescent COVID-19. CDR3 reads: CSVGGQGRADTQYF. Read as DNA, the sequence is TGCAGCGTTGGGGGGCAGGGGAGGGCAGATACGCAGTATTTT.